This T cell receptor (beta chain) was sequenced for a study of shared clonotypes between healthy human individuals. General observations from the study: Clonotypes shared by all four donors outscored non-shared clonotypes in generation probability. Larger estimated richness was generally seen in naive subsets than in memory subsets.

The CDR3 contains 11 residues. Trimming removed 4 bases from V and 5 bases from J, with 5 bases in between. Germline V lookup: CDR1 SGHTA, CDR2 FQGNSA. A split of CD4+ cells into CD45RA+ naive and CD45RA-negative memory subsets was performed. This clone was recorded many times. Its specificity is unknown. Other DNA sequences in the sample encode the same CDR3. The data were produced by immunoSEQ multiplex PCR, yet TCRdb's version contains in-frame clones alone and is incomplete. The sample lists about 1 million clones, around 76% occurring once. The sample consisted of memory CD4+ T cells sorted from blood. Subset specified: CD45RA-negative fraction. V usage is TRBV7-2 and J usage is TRBJ2-5; D gene uncertain. The TCR was taken from a man in his late teens or twenties in good health. In nucleotides, the CDR3 is TGTGCCAGCAGCTCTCATGAGACCCAGTACTTC. Protein: CASSSHETQYF.